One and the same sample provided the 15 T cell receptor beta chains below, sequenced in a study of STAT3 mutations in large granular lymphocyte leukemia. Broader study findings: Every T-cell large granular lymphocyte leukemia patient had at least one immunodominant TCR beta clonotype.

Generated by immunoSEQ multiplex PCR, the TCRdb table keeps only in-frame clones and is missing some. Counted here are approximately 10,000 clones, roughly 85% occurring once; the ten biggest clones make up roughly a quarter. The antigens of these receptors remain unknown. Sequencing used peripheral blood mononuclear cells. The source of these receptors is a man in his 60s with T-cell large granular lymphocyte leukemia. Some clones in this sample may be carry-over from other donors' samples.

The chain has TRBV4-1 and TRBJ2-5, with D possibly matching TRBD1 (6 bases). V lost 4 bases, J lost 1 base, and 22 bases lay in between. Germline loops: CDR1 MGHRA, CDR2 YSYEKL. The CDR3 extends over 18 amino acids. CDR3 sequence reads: CASSLLGQGQRPQETQYF. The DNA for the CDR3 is TGCGCCAGCAGCCTATTAGGGCAGGGGCAGAGACCCCAAGAGACCCAGTACTTC.

The CDR3 nucleotides are TGTGCCTGGAGGGATAGCGCAGATACGCAGTATTTT. Its protein is CAWRDSADTQYF. The chain has TRBV30 and TRBJ2-3; possible D gene TRBD2, 5 bases. CDR3 length: 12 amino acids. Germline values: CDR1 GTSNPN, CDR2 SVGIG (reference sequence). The V end was cut by 3 bases, the J end by 4 bases, with 8 bases between.

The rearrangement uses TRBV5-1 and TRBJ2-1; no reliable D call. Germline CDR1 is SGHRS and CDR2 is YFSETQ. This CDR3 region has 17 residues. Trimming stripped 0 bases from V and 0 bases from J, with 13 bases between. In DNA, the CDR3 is TGCGCCAGCAGCTTGGTGGCCCCGAGTAGCTCCTACAATGAGCAGTTCTTC. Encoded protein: CASSLVAPSSSYNEQFF.

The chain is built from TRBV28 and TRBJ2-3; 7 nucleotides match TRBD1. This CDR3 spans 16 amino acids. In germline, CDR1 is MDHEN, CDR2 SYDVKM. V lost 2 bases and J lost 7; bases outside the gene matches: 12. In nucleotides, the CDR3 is TGTGCCAGCAGTTTAGAGGTGACAGGGCGCCTCCATACGCAGTATTTT. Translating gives CASSLEVTGRLHTQYF.

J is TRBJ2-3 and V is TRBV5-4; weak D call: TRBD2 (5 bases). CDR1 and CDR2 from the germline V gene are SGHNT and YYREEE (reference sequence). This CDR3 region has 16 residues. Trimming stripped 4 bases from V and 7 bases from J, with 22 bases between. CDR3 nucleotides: TGTGCCAGCAGCCCCGGAGGTAGCGTGGGTGAGAATACGCAGTATTTT. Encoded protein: CASSPGGSVGENTQYF.

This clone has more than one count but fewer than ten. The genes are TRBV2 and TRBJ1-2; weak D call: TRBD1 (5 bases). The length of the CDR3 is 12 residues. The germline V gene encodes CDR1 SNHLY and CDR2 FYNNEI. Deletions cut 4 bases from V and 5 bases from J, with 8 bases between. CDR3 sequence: CASSAEGYGYTF. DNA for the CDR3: TGTGCCAGCAGTGCCGAGGGGTATGGCTACACCTTC.

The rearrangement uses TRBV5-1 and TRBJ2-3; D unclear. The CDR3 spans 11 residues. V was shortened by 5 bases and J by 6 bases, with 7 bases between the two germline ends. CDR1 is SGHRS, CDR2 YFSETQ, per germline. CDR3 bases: TGCGCCAGCAGTTTTCTGGATACGCAGTATTTT. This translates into CASSFLDTQYF.

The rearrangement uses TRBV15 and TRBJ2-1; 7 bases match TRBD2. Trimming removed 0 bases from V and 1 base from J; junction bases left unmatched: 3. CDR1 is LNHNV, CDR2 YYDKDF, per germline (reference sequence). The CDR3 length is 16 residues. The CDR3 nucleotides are TGTGCCACCAGCAGAGAGGGAGCGGGGTCCTACAATGAGCAGTTCTTC. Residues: CATSREGAGSYNEQFF.

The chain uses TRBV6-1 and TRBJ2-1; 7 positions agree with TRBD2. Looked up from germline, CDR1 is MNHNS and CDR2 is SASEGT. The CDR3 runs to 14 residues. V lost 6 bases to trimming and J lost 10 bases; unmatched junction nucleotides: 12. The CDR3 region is CASRPGNGGVEQFF. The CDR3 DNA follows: TGTGCCAGCAGGCCTGGGAATGGGGGGGTGGAGCAGTTCTTC.

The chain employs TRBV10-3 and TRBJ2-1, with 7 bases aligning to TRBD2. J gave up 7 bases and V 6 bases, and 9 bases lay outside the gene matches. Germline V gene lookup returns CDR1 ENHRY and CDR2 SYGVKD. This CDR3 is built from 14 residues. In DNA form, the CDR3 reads TGTGCCATCAGGGGCGGGAGTTGGGGGAATGAGCAGTTCTTC. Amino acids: CAIRGGSWGNEQFF.

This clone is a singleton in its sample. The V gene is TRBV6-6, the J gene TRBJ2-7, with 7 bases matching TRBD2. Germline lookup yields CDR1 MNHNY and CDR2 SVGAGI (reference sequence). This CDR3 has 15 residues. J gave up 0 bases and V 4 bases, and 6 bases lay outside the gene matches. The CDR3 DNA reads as TGTGCCAGCAGTTCTCGCTCGGGGGGCTCCTACGAGCAGTACTTC. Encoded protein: CASSSRSGGSYEQYF.

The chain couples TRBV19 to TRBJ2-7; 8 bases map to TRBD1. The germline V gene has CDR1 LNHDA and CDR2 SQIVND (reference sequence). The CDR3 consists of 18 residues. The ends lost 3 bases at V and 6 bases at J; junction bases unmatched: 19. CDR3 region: CASSMGQGARTGVFEQYF. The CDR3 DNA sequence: TGTGCCAGTAGTATGGGCCAGGGGGCGCGAACGGGAGTATTCGAGCAGTACTTC.

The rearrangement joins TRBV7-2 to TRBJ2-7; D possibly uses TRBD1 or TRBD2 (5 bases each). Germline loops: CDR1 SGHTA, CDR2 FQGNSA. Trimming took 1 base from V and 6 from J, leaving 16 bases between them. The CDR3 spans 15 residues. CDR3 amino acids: CASSLESGSGTEQYF. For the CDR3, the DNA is TGTGCCAGCAGCTTAGAATCGGGCTCGGGGACCGAGCAGTACTTC.

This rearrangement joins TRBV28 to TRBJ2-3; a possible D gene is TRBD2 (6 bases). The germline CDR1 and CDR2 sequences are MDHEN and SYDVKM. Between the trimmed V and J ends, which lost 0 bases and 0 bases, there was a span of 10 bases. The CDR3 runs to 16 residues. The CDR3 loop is CASSLWGSGSTDTQYF. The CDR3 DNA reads TGTGCCAGCAGTTTATGGGGCAGCGGGAGCACAGATACGCAGTATTTT.

The DNA for the CDR3 is TGTGCCAGTGGCCGCGGGTACTATGGCTACACCTTC. Its protein is CASGRGYYGYTF. The chain links TRBV6-5 to TRBJ1-2; D is unresolved. Germline assignment: CDR1 MNHEY and CDR2 SVGAGI. Trimming left V 9 bases short and J 3 bases short, with 11 bases between. The CDR3 covers 12 residues.